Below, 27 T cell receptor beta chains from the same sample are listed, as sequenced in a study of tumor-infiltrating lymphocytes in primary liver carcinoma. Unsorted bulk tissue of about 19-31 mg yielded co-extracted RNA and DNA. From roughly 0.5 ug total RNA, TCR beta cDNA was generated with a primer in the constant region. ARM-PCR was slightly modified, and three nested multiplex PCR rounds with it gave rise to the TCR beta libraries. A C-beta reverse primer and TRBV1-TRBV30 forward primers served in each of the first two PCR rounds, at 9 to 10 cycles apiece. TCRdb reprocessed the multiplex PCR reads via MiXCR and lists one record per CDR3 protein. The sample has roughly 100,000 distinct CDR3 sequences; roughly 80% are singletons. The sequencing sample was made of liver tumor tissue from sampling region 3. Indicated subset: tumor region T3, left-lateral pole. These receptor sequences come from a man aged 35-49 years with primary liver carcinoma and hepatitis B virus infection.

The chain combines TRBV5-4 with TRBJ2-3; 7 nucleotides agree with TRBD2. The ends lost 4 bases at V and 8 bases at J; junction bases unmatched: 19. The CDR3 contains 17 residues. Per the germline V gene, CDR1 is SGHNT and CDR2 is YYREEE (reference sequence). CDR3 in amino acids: CASSAPGTNAGGVTQYF. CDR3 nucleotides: TGTGCCAGCAGCGCCCCCGGGACTAATGCTGGGGGGGTTACGCAGTATTTT.

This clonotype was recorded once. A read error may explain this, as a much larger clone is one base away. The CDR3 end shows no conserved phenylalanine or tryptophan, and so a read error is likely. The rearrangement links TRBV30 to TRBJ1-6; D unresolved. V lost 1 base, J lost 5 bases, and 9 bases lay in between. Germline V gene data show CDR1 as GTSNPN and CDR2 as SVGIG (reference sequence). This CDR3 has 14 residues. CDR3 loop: CAWSGAANNSPLHS. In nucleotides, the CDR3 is TGTGCCTGGAGTGGTGCGGCCAATAATTCACCCCTCCACTCT.

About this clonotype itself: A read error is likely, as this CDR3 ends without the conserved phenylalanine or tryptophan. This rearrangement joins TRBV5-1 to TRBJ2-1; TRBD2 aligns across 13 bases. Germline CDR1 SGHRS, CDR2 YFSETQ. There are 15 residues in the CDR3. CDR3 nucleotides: TGCGTCAGCAGCGCGGGACTAGCGGGGAACAATGAGCAGTTCCTC. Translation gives CVSSAGLAGNNEQFL.

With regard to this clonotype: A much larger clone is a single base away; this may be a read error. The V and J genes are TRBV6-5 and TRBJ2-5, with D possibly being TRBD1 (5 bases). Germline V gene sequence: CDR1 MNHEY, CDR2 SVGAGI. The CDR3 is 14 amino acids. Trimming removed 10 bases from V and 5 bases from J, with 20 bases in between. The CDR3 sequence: CANSYARGKETQYF. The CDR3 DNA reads TGTGCCAACAGCTACGCAAGGGGCAAGGAGACCCAGTACTTC.

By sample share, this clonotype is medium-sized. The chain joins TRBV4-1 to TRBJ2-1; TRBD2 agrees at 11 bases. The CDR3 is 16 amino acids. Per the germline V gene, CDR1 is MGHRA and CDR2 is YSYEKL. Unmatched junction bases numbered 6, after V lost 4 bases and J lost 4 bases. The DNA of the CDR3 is TGCGCCAGCAGCCCCGAACTAGCGGGGGCTTACAATGAGCAGTTCTTC. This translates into CASSPELAGAYNEQFF.

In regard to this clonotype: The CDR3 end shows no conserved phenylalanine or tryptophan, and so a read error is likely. CDR3 sequence: CASSFPTLSSYEQYL. For the CDR3, the DNA is TGTGCCAGCAGTTTTCCCACTCTGAGCTCCTACGAACAGTACTTG. The chain links TRBV6-6 to TRBJ2-7, with no clear D. The CDR3 is 15 amino acids. In germline, CDR1 is MNHNY, CDR2 SVGAGI (reference sequence).

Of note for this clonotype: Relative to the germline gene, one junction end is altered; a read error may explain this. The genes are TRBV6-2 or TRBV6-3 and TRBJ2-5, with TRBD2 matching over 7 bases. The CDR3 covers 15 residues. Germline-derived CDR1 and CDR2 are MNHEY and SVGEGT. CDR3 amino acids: CASSYTDGGMETQHF. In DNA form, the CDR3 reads TGTGCCAGCAGTTACACGGACGGGGGGATGGAGACCCAGCACTTC.

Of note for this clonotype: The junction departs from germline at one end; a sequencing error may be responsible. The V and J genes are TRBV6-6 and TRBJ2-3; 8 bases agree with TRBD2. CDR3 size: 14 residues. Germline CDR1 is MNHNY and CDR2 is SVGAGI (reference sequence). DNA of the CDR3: TGTGTCAGCAGTCGGACTAGCCAGGGAGATATGCAGTATTTT. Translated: CVSSRTSQGDMQYF.

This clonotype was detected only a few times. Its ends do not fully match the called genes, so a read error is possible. CDR3: CARSFQGDNEQFF. DNA of the CDR3: TGTGCCCGCAGCTTTCAGGGGGACAATGAGCAATTCTTC. This chain connects TRBV7-9 to TRBJ2-1; 7 nucleotides align to TRBD1. Germline V gene lookup returns CDR1 SEHNR and CDR2 FQNEAQ (reference sequence). There are 13 residues in the CDR3.

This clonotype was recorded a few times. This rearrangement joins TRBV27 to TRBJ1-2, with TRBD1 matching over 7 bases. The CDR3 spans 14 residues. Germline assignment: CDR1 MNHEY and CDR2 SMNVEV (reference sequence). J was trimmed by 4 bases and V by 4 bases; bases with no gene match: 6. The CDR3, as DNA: TGTGCCAGCAGTTCCAAGGGGGCGGTCTATGGCTACACCTTC. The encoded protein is CASSSKGAVYGYTF.

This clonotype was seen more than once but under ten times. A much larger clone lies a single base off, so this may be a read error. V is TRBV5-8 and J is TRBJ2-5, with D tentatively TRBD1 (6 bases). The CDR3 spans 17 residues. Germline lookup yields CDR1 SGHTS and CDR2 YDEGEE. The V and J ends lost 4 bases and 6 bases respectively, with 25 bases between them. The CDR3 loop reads CASSLRRGGPSGKTQYF. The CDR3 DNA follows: TGTGCCAGCAGCCTCAGGAGAGGGGGACCATCCGGGAAGACCCAGTACTTC.

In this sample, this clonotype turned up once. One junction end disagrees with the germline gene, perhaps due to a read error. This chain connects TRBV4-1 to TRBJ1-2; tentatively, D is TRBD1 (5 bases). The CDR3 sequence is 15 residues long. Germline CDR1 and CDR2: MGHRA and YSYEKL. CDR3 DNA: TGCGCCAGCAGCCAAGATGGACATGGGCACTATGGTTACACCTTC. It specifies CASSQDGHGHYGYTF.

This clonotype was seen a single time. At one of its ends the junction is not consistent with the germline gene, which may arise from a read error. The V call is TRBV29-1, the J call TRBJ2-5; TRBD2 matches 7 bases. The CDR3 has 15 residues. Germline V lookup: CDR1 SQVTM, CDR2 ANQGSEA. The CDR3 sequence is CNVEGPGRLQETQYF. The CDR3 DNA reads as TGCAACGTTGAGGGACCCGGGAGGCTTCAAGAGACCCAGTACTTC.

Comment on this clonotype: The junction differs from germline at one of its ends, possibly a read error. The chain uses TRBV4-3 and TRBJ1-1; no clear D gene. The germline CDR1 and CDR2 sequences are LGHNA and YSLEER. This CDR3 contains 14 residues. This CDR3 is CASSQDIKNIEAFF. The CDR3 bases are TGCGCCAGCAGCCAAGATATTAAGAACATTGAAGCTTTCTTT.

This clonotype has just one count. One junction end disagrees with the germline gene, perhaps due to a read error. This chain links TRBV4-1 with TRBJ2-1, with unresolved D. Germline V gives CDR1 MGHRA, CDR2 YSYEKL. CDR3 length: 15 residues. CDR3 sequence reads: CASSQALLGDNEQFF. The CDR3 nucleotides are TGCGCCAGTAGCCAGGCTCTTCTAGGTGACAATGAGCAGTTCTTC.

CDR3 sequence reads: CASSQVERCNEQFF. The CDR3 DNA follows: TGCGCCAGCAGCCAAGTTGAAAGGTGTAATGAGCAGTTCTTC. J is TRBJ2-1 and V is TRBV4-1; D gene ambiguous. The ends were cut back, 1 base at V and 7 bases at J, with 11 bases in the middle. Germline CDR1 and CDR2: MGHRA and YSYEKL. The CDR3 is 14 residues long.

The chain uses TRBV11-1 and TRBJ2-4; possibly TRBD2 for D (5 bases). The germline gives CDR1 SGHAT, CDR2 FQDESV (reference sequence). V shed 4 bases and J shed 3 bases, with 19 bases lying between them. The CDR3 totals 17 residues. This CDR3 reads CASSYPGISENKNIQYF. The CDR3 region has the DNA TGTGCCAGCAGCTATCCCGGGATTAGCGAGAACAAAAACATTCAGTACTTC.

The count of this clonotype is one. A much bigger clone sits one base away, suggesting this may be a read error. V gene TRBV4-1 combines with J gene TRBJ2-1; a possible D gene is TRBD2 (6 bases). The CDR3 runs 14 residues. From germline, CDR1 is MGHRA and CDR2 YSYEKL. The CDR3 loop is CASSQGDKMEGRVF. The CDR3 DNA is TGCGCCAGCAGCCAAGGTGACAAGATGGAGGGCCGGGTCTTC.

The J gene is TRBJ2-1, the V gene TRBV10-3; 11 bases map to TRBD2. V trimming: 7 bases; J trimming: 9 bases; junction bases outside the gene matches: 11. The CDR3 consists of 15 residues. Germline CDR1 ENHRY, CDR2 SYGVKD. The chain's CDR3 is CAINPGLAGGSEQFF. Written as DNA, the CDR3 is TGTGCCATCAATCCGGGATTAGCGGGAGGGAGTGAGCAGTTCTTC.

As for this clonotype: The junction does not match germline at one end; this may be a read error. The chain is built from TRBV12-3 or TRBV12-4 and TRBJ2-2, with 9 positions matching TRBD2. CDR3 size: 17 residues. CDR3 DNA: TGTGCCGGCAGTTTACGGGGTAGCGGGAGGAACACCGGGGAGCTGTTTTTT. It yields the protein CAGSLRGSGRNTGELFF.

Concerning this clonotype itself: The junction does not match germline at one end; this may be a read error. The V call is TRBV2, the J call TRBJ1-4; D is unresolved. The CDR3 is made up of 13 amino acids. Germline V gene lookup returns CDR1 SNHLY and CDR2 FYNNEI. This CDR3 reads CASSLTTNEKVLF. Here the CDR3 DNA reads TGTGCCAGCAGCCTCACAACAAATGAAAAAGTGCTTTTT.

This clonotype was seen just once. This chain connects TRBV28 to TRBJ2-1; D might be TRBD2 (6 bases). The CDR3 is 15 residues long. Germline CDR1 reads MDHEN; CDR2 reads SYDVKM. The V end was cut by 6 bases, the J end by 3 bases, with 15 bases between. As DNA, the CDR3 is TGTGCCAGCAGCCTCGGGAGTGGACTCTACAATGAGCAGTTCTTC. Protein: CASSLGSGLYNEQFF.

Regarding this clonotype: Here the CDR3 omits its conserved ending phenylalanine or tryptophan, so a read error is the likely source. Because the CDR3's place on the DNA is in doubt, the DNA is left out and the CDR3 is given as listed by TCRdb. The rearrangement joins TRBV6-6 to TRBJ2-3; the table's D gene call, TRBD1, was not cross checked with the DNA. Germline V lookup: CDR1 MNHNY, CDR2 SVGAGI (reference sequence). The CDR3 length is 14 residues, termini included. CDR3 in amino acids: CASSWGGSTDTHYL.

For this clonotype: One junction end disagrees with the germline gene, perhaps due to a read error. CDR3 sequence (DNA): TGTGCCAGCAGTTGGACAGTTGGCAACACTGAAGCTCTCTTT. This encodes CASSWTVGNTEALF. This chain links TRBV6-2 or TRBV6-3 with TRBJ1-1, with D maybe TRBD1 (6 bases). Germline V CDR1 and CDR2: MNHEY, SVGEGT. CDR3 length: 14 amino acids.

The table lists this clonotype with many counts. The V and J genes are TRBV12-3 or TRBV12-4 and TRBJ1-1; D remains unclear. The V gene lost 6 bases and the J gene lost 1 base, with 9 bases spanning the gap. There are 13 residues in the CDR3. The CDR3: CASSLSPNTEAFF. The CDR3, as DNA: TGTGCCAGCAGCCTTTCCCCGAACACTGAAGCTTTCTTT.

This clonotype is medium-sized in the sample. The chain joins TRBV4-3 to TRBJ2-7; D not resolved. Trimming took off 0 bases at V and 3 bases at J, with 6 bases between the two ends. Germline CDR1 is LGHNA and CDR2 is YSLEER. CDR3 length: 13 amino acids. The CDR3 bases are TGCGCCAGCAGCCAAGAACAGCGCTACGAGCAGTACTTC. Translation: CASSQEQRYEQYF.

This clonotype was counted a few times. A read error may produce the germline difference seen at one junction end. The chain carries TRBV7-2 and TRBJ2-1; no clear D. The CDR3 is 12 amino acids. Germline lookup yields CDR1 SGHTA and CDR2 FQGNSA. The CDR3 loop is CAGSFPPYEQFF. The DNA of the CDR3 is TGTGCCGGCAGCTTTCCTCCCTATGAGCAGTTCTTC.